What follows are 23 T cell receptor beta chains derived from one specimen sequenced in a study of T-cell reconstitution after alpha-beta-depleted transplantation in children. For TCRbeta, the library was prepared with unique molecular identifiers. TCRdb ran MiXCR on the PCR reads and lists one entry per CDR3 protein. Of 84,000 or so distinct CDR3 sequences in the sample, 15% were seen once. The specimen was PBMCs, mostly from graft donor cells, collected 180 days after TCRalphabeta/CD19-depleted stem cell transplant. All receptors derive from a male patient between 2 and 15 years old who had a stem cell transplant for acute lymphoblastic leukemia, so the T cells may come from the graft donor.

This clonotype was picked up a small number of times. The chain uses TRBV20-1 and TRBJ1-1; a weak D match, TRBD1 (5 bases). Germline CDR1 DFQATT, CDR2 SNEGSKA (reference sequence). Deletions cut 3 bases from V and 3 bases from J, with 20 bases between. The CDR3 is made up of 16 amino acids. The DNA for the CDR3 is TGCAGTGCTAGGTTCGGAGCAGGGAGTAGGGACACTGAAGCTTTCTTT. It encodes CSARFGAGSRDTEAFF.

The genes are TRBV24-1 and TRBJ2-3; D is unresolved. V lost 3 bases, J lost 6 bases, and 15 bases lay in between. CDR1 is KGHDR, CDR2 SFDVKD, per germline. The CDR3 runs 15 residues. The CDR3, as DNA: TGTGCCACCAGTGATACGATGAGCCCCCAGGATACGCAGTATTTT. It translates to CATSDTMSPQDTQYF.

This clonotype was observed many times. The rearrangement links TRBV20-1 to TRBJ2-5, with TRBD1 identical over 9 bases. The germline V gene has CDR1 DFQATT and CDR2 SNEGSKA (reference sequence). CDR3 size: 16 residues. Trimming took 6 bases from V and 4 from J; bases not matched to a gene: 15. The CDR3 reads CSATRGQGTQGETQYF. The CDR3 bases are TGCAGTGCCACCCGTGGACAGGGGACGCAGGGAGAGACCCAGTACTTC.

The table lists this clonotype with a count of one. The chain couples TRBV4-2 to TRBJ2-7; D unresolved. This CDR3 spans 15 amino acids. Germline CDR1 is LGHNA and CDR2 is YNFKEQ. Trimming cost V 3 bases and J 1 base, with 13 bases left between them. CDR3 DNA sequence: TGTGCCAGCAGCCATACATCGGACGCATCCTACGAGCAGTACTTC. Translated: CASSHTSDASYEQYF.

The V call is TRBV15, the J call TRBJ2-7; D remains ambiguous. The CDR3 contains 17 residues. CDR1 LNHNV and CDR2 YYDKDF come from the germline V gene (reference sequence). Trimming shortened V by 1 base and J by 1 base, and 17 bases separated the two germline ends. CDR3: CATSRVVVLSWSYEQYF. The CDR3 region has the DNA TGTGCCACCAGCAGAGTGGTGGTGCTGTCCTGGTCCTACGAGCAGTACTTC.

The rearrangement uses TRBV20-1 and TRBJ2-1; TRBD1 or TRBD2 may be the D gene (6 bases each). Trimming pared 3 bases from V and 4 bases from J, leaving 13 bases between. CDR3 size: 14 residues. Germline loops: CDR1 DFQATT, CDR2 SNEGSKA (reference sequence). The CDR3 DNA reads TGCAGTGCTAGGTCCGGGGGCTCATACAATGAGCAGTTCTTC. Translated, it gives CSARSGGSYNEQFF.

The chain employs TRBV19 and TRBJ1-5; D ambiguous. Trimming removed 5 bases from V and 2 bases from J, with 10 bases in between. Germline V gene lookup returns CDR1 LNHDA and CDR2 SQIVND (reference sequence). The CDR3 sequence is 14 residues long. The CDR3 DNA is TGTGCCAGTAGTTTCGGGCAGGGCAATCAGCCCCAGCATTTT. Residues: CASSFGQGNQPQHF.

This sequence joins TRBV7-2 and TRBJ2-5; D is uncertain. CDR1 and CDR2 from the germline V gene are SGHTA and FQGNSA. The CDR3 covers 12 residues. Trimming removed 5 bases at V and 3 bases at J, with 7 bases between. The CDR3 sequence: CASSPQEETQYF. As DNA, the CDR3 is TGTGCCAGCAGCCCACAAGAAGAGACCCAGTACTTC.

V usage is TRBV18 and J usage is TRBJ1-3; no reliable D call. The V end lost 7 bases, the J end lost 0 bases, and 10 bases lay between the germline ends. Germline V gene lookup returns CDR1 KGHSH and CDR2 LQKENI. The length of the CDR3 is 14 residues. In DNA, the CDR3 is TGTGCCAGCTTGCCGGGAATCTCTGGAAACACCATATATTTT. It is translated as CASLPGISGNTIYF.

The chain joins TRBV29-1 to TRBJ2-7; 8 nucleotides match TRBD1. The CDR3 loop spans 15 amino acids. V lost 7 bases to trimming and J lost 0 bases; unmatched junction nucleotides: 11. Germline loops: CDR1 SQVTM, CDR2 ANQGSEA. The chain's CDR3 is CSAIPPGQVSYEQYF. CDR3 DNA sequence: TGCAGCGCTATTCCTCCGGGACAGGTCTCCTACGAGCAGTACTTC.

This clonotype came up a few times. This rearrangement joins TRBV25-1 to TRBJ1-4, with no clear D. Germline-derived CDR1 and CDR2 are MGHDK and SYGVNS. This CDR3 contains 14 residues. The ends were cut back, 5 bases at V and 8 bases at J, with 15 bases in the middle. CDR3 DNA sequence: TGTGCCAGCAGTCCCCCCGCCGGGAGGGAAAAACTGTTTTTT. Its protein is CASSPPAGREKLFF.

The chain employs TRBV20-1 and TRBJ1-1; 7 bases map to TRBD1. This CDR3 spans 13 amino acids. The V gene end was trimmed by 5 bases and the J gene end by 4 bases; junction bases not matched to a gene: 7. Germline CDR1 and CDR2: DFQATT and SNEGSKA (reference sequence). This CDR3 reads CSASQGSGTEAFF. The CDR3 region has the DNA TGCAGTGCTTCACAGGGGAGTGGCACTGAAGCTTTCTTT.

The V and J genes are TRBV5-5 and TRBJ1-2; 9 bases map to TRBD1. The ends lost 1 base at V and 8 bases at J; junction bases unmatched: 6. The V gene's germline CDR1 is SGHKS and CDR2 YYEKEE (reference sequence). The CDR3 consists of 14 residues. The CDR3 DNA reads TGTGCCAGCAGCTTGACCGACAGGGGGTACGGCTACACCTTC. Translation: CASSLTDRGYGYTF. Filled out from reference TRBV5-5 and TRBJ1-2, the complete variable domain reads DAGVTQSPTHLIKTRGQQVTLRCSPISGHKSVSWYQQVLGQGPQFIFQYYEKEERGRGNFPDRFSARQFPNYSSELNVNALLLGDSALYLCASSLTDRGYGYTFGSGTRLTVV.

J is TRBJ2-5 and V is TRBV21-1; the D segment call TRBD1 is taken from the table without a DNA check. TRBV21-1 constitutes a pseudogene. The CDR3 loop spans 15 amino acids. The CDR3: CASSKRGQTQETQYF. The CDR3 DNA reads TGTGCCAGCAGCAAAAGGGGTCAAACTCAAGAGACCCAGTACTTC.

In DNA, the CDR3 is TGTGCCAGCAGCGATGGAGGCGACAGGGGCTGGATGAACACTGAAGCTTTCTTT. Amino acids: CASSDGGDRGWMNTEAFF. J is TRBJ1-1 and V is TRBV5-4; 8 bases agree with TRBD1. The CDR3 is 18 amino acids. V lost 4 bases to trimming and J lost 0 bases; unmatched junction nucleotides: 14. Germline V CDR1 and CDR2: SGHNT, YYREEE (reference sequence).

This chain's CDR3 is CASSLSGSRNEQFF. CDR3 DNA sequence: TGTGCCAGCAGCCTTAGCGGGAGTAGGAATGAGCAGTTCTTC. The V gene is TRBV5-6, the J gene TRBJ2-1; 9 bases align to TRBD2. This CDR3 has 14 residues. V was clipped by 4 bases and J by 7 bases; unmatched bases: 6. Germline V gene sequence: CDR1 SGHDT, CDR2 YYEEEE.

This clonotype has a count of ten or more. The rearrangement joins TRBV6-1 to TRBJ1-2; TRBD1 aligns across 7 bases. In germline, CDR1 is MNHNS, CDR2 SASEGT. The CDR3 runs 14 residues. J gave up 2 bases and V 6 bases, and 6 bases lay outside the gene matches. The CDR3 protein is CASSFGQANYGYTF. CDR3 DNA sequence: TGTGCCAGCAGCTTCGGACAGGCGAACTATGGCTACACCTTC.

This clonotype was seen many times. This chain uses TRBV5-6 with TRBJ2-4; the match to TRBD2 covers 7 bases. V gave up 4 bases and J gave up 7 bases; unmatched junction bases: 5. This CDR3 is built from 13 residues. In germline, CDR1 is SGHDT, CDR2 YYEEEE. The CDR3 reads CASSAGTNNIQYF. CDR3 DNA: TGTGCCAGCAGCGCCGGGACTAACAACATTCAGTACTTC.

J is TRBJ1-2 and V is TRBV7-2; D not certain. The CDR3 has 14 residues. CDR1 is SGHTA and CDR2 is FQGNSA in the germline V gene. The V and J ends lost 1 base and 8 bases respectively, with 14 bases between them. This CDR3 is CASSLGSGQEGYTF. The CDR3, as DNA: TGTGCCAGCAGCTTAGGAAGCGGCCAGGAGGGCTACACCTTC.

The chain links TRBV2 to TRBJ2-3; 12 bases align to TRBD2. This CDR3 has 17 residues. The ends lost 5 bases at V and 3 bases at J; junction bases unmatched: 9. Per germline, CDR1 SNHLY and CDR2 FYNNEI. The CDR3 DNA reads TGTGCCAGCAGTTCACTAACCCTAGCGGGGGGGACAGATACGCAGTATTTT. It yields the protein CASSSLTLAGGTDTQYF.

This clonotype was counted many times. The chain is built from TRBV20-1 and TRBJ1-6; D is undetermined. V was pared by 3 bases and J by 7 bases, with 10 bases between. Germline V gene sequence: CDR1 DFQATT, CDR2 SNEGSKA (reference sequence). CDR3 length equals 13 residues. The CDR3 sequence is CSASGDGNSPLHF. CDR3 nucleotide sequence: TGCAGTGCTAGCGGTGACGGAAATTCACCCCTCCACTTT.

At least ten counts were recorded for this clonotype. The gene calls are TRBV20-1 and TRBJ2-3; D remains ambiguous. Trimming removed 0 bases from V and 4 bases from J, with 17 bases in between. CDR3 length: 16 residues. Germline CDR1 reads DFQATT; CDR2 reads SNEGSKA (reference sequence). The CDR3 DNA is TGCAGTGCTAGAGATCTAGTCGTATTAGTCTCAGATACGCAGTATTTT. This translates into CSARDLVVLVSDTQYF.

This clonotype was counted ten times or more. The V gene is TRBV6-5, the J gene TRBJ2-6; a possible D gene is TRBD2 (7 bases). V lost 5 bases to trimming and J lost 2 bases, with 13 bases between them. The V gene's germline CDR1 is MNHEY and CDR2 SVGAGI. The CDR3 is 16 residues long. DNA of the CDR3: TGTGCCAGCAGTCTCGCGGGGGCAGCTGGGGCCAACGTCCTGACTTTC. This encodes CASSLAGAAGANVLTF.